Listed below are T cell receptor beta chains from one sample, sequenced in a study of shared clonotypes between healthy human individuals. Generated by immunoSEQ multiplex PCR, the TCRdb table keeps only in-frame clones and is missing some. Here the sample spans about 820,000 clones, about 92% being singletons. Input material: naive CD8+ T cells sorted from blood. The source of these receptors is a man younger than 40 in good health. Both conserved end residues are part of each CDR3. The D gene is left open where the match is weak. The size field is filled for only some rows; it gives once, few, many or a size class.

>TRBJ1-2|few|TRBV28|TRBD1
TGTGCCAGCAGTGATTTGGACCAGGGACAGGGCTATAGCTATGGCTACACCTTC
CASSDLDQGQGYSYGYTF
>TRBJ1-1|NA|TRBV19|NA
TGTGCCAGTAGTATAAAGAAAGGGGACACTGAAGCTTTCTTT
CASSIKKGDTEAFF
>TRBJ2-3|few|TRBV10-3|NA
TGTGCCATCAGTGAGTCGGCCGGGGGTTACACAGATACGCAGTATTTT
CAISESAGGYTDTQYF
>TRBJ1-2|NA|TRBV6-6|NA
TGTGCCAGCAGTGCGCTAAAGGCAGGGGACGCTAATGGCTACACCTTC
CASSALKAGDANGYTF
>TRBJ2-3|NA|TRBV7-8|NA
TGTGCCAGCAGCTTTCTGGTGGGAATAAACACAGATACGCAGTATTTT
CASSFLVGINTDTQYF
>TRBJ2-3|NA|TRBV10-3|TRBD2
TGTGCCATCAGTGAGTTCGCGACTAGCGGGAGTGGAGCAGATACGCAGTATTTT
CAISEFATSGSGADTQYF
>TRBJ2-1|NA|TRBV7-9|NA
TGTGCCAGCAGCTTAGTCGGGGGACAGTCCTACAATGAGCAGTTCTTC
CASSLVGGQSYNEQFF
>TRBJ2-3|NA|TRBV28|TRBD2
TGTGCCAGCTCCTACCCTACTAGCGGGAGGACGACAGATACGCAGTATTTT
CASSYPTSGRTTDTQYF
>TRBJ2-7|NA|TRBV27|NA
TGTGCCAGCTCCCCAGGAACTAGCTCCTACGAGCAGTACTTC
CASSPGTSSYEQYF
>TRBJ2-7|once|TRBV19|NA
TGTGCCAGTAGTAAGGTCCGGGACTTCAGCTACGAGCAGTACTTC
CASSKVRDFSYEQYF
>TRBJ2-1|once|TRBV27|TRBD2
TGTGCCAGCAGTTTCGGCCTAGCGGGAGTCAATGAGCAGTTCTTC
CASSFGLAGVNEQFF
>TRBJ2-7|NA|TRBV10-1|TRBD2
TGCGCCAGCAGCGCCGGGACTAGCGGTACCTACGAGCAGTACTTC
CASSAGTSGTYEQYF
>TRBJ1-1|NA|TRBV4-1|NA
TGCGCCAGCAGCCAAGGGTGGGGGGAGAAGGCCACTGAAGCTTTCTTT
CASSQGWGEKATEAFF
>TRBJ2-2|once|TRBV4-1|NA
TGCGCCAGCAGCCAAGGTCAAGCAGAGAGGTATACCGGGGAGCTGTTTTTT
CASSQGQAERYTGELFF
>TRBJ1-2|NA|TRBV2|TRBD1
TGTGCCAGCAGTGAGCCAGGGGGCGCAGGATATGGCTACACCTTC
CASSEPGGAGYGYTF
>TRBJ2-7|NA|TRBV5-4|TRBD2
TGTGCCAGCAGCTTGGGACAGGGTTTCGGCGGGAGGGCCGAGCAGTACTTC
CASSLGQGFGGRAEQYF
>TRBJ2-2|NA|TRBV4-1|NA
TGCGCCAGCAGCCAAGGAGCTGGGGACACCGGGGAGCTGTTTTTT
CASSQGAGDTGELFF
>TRBJ2-7|NA|TRBV11-2|TRBD2
TGTGCCAGCAGCTTATCTGGGAGACTAGCGGGAGGACCATATTACGAGCAGTACTTC
CASSLSGRLAGGPYYEQYF
>TRBJ2-7|NA|TRBV29-1|TRBD1
TGCAGCGTTGAAGAAATCGGACAGGGAGTCAACGAGCAGTACTTC
CSVEEIGQGVNEQYF
>TRBJ1-1|NA|TRBV27|NA
TGTGCCAGCAGTTTTAACTCACTCTTGAACACTGAAGCTTTCTTT
CASSFNSLLNTEAFF
>TRBJ2-7|NA|TRBV27|NA
TGTGCCAGCAGTTTGTCTAGCATCTCCTACGAGCAGTACTTC
CASSLSSISYEQYF
>TRBJ2-7|NA|TRBV27|NA
TGTGCCAGCAGTTTGTCACTCTCTCCCTACGAGCAGTACTTC
CASSLSLSPYEQYF
>TRBJ1-1|NA|TRBV7-9|TRBD1
TGTGCCAGCAGCCTCGACAGGGGGCTTGTCACTGAAGCTTTCTTT
CASSLDRGLVTEAFF
>TRBJ1-1|NA|TRBV14|NA
TGTGCCAGCAGCCAAGTGGCCCCAGAGAACACTGAAGCTTTCTTT
CASSQVAPENTEAFF
>TRBJ2-5|NA|TRBV7-9|NA
TGTGCCAGCAGCTTAGTCCAGGGCCAAGAGACCCAGTACTTC
CASSLVQGQETQYF
>TRBJ2-7|NA|TRBV9|NA
TGTGCCAGCAGCCCAGGTCCGGGTTCTAACTACGAGCAGTACTTC
CASSPGPGSNYEQYF
>TRBJ2-5|NA|TRBV28|NA
TGTGCCAGCAGCCGCCCCCTAGAGACCCAGTACTTC
CASSRPLETQYF
>TRBJ2-7|NA|TRBV7-9|TRBD2
TGTGCCAGCAGCTATGCGGGAGTCACGGGCTACGAGCAGTACTTC
CASSYAGVTGYEQYF
>TRBJ1-2|NA|TRBV7-2|NA
TGTGCCAGCAGCTTAGCGATGATGGACATCACCTATGGCTACACCTTC
CASSLAMMDITYGYTF
>TRBJ2-1|NA|TRBV11-2|NA
TGTGCCAGCAGCCCGGAAGGAGGGTGGGATGAGCAGTTCTTC
CASSPEGGWDEQFF
>TRBJ2-7|NA|TRBV7-9|TRBD1
TGTGCCAGCAGCCCTAGGACAGGGTACGAGCAGTACTTC
CASSPRTGYEQYF
>TRBJ1-2|NA|TRBV6-5|TRBD1
TGTGCCAGCAGTTACCCGGACAGGGTAGGCTACACCTTC
CASSYPDRVGYTF
>TRBJ2-7|NA|TRBV2|NA
TGTGCCAGCCTTGAACGGGGCGAGCAGTACTTC
CASLERGEQYF
>TRBJ2-2|NA|TRBV10-1|NA
TGCGCCAGCAGTGACCCCACCGGGGAGCTGTTTTTT
CASSDPTGELFF
>TRBJ2-7|NA|TRBV9|TRBD2
TGTGCCAGCAGCGTAGGGCGTGGGAGGGCCGCCGACGAGCAGTACTTC
CASSVGRGRAADEQYF
>TRBJ2-1|NA|TRBV6-6|TRBD2
TGTGCCAGCAGTCCGGGACTAGCTTGGAATGAGCAGTTCTTC
CASSPGLAWNEQFF
>TRBJ2-7|NA|TRBV11-2|NA
TGTGCCAGCAGCAGCCCGACATTCTCCTACGAGCAGTACTTC
CASSSPTFSYEQYF
>TRBJ2-2|NA|TRBV6-4|TRBD2
TGTGCCAGCAGTGTAAGACTAGCGGGAGGTAACACCGGGGAGCTGTTTTTT
CASSVRLAGGNTGELFF
>TRBJ2-7|once|TRBV20-1|NA
TGCAGTGCACGCCGAACCCACGAGCAGTACTTC
CSARRTHEQYF
>TRBJ1-1|NA|TRBV4-1|NA
TGCGCCAGCAGCCAGGGAGAACGAATTGAAGCTTTCTTT
CASSQGERIEAFF
>TRBJ1-4|once|TRBV7-9|TRBD1
TGTGCCAGCCGATCCGACAGGGCTAATGAAAAACTGTTTTTT
CASRSDRANEKLFF
>TRBJ2-5|NA|TRBV19|NA
TGTGCCAGTAGTATCCCCGGGGATCAAGAGACCCAGTACTTC
CASSIPGDQETQYF
>TRBJ2-4|NA|TRBV5-1|NA
TGCGCCAGCGGCTTTGAACAAGGGGCCAAAAACATTCAGTACTTC
CASGFEQGAKNIQYF
>TRBJ2-5|NA|TRBV7-9|NA
TGTGCCAGCAGCCTCCTGGACTGGCCTAGTCAAGAGACCCAGTACTTC
CASSLLDWPSQETQYF
>TRBJ2-1|many|TRBV29-1|TRBD2
TGCAGCGTTGAAGAGGCTAGCGGGAGGGAAAATGAGCAGTTCTTC
CSVEEASGRENEQFF
>TRBJ2-1|NA|TRBV5-1|NA
TGCGCCAGCAGCTTGGAGGGCTCCTACAATGAGCAGTTCTTC
CASSLEGSYNEQFF
>TRBJ1-4|NA|TRBV11-2|NA
TGTGCCAGCAGCTTACCAAATACAGGGAACGATGAAAAACTGTTTTTT
CASSLPNTGNDEKLFF
>TRBJ1-4|NA|TRBV5-6|TRBD1
TGTGCCAGCAGTTACAGGGGATTTACTGAAAAACTGTTTTTT
CASSYRGFTEKLFF
>TRBJ1-4|NA|TRBV5-1|TRBD1
TGCGCCAGCACTACAGGGGGAAAGGGTGAAAAACTGTTTTTT
CASTTGGKGEKLFF
>TRBJ2-7|NA|TRBV5-1|TRBD2
TGCGCCAGCAGCCCGAATTTAGCGGGAGAATACGAGCAGTACTTC
CASSPNLAGEYEQYF
>TRBJ1-1|NA|TRBV2|NA
TGTGCCAGCACCATCCTAATAGGGGGGAACACTGAAGCTTTCTTT
CASTILIGGNTEAFF
>TRBJ2-7|NA|TRBV15|NA
TGTGCCACCAGCAGAGATTCCAAAGACAGGACCTACGAGCAGTACTTC
CATSRDSKDRTYEQYF
>TRBJ2-1|NA|TRBV30|TRBD2
TGTGCCTGGAGTCCCCGGACTAGCGGGATCCGGCGTGAGCAGTTCTTC
CAWSPRTSGIRREQFF